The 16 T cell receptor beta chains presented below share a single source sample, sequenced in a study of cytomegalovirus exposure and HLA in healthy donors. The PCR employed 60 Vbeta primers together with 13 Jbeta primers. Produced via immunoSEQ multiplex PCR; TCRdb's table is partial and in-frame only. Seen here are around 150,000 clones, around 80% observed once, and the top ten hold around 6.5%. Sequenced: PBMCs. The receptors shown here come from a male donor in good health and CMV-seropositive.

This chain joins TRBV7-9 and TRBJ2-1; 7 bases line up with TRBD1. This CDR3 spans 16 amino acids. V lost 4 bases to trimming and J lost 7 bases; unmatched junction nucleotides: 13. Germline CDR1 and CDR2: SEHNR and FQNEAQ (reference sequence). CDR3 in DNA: TGTGCCAGCAGCTCCATTGGGGAGAGGGGGCGGAATGAGCAGTTCTTC. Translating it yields CASSSIGERGRNEQFF.

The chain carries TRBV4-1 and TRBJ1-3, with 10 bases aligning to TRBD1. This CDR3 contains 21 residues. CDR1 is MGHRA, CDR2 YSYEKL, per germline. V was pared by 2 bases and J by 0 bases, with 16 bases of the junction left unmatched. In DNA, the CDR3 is TGCGCCAGCAGCCAAAAACGCATTGGGACAGGGGTATCTAGCTCTGGAAACACCATATATTTT. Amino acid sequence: CASSQKRIGTGVSSSGNTIYF.

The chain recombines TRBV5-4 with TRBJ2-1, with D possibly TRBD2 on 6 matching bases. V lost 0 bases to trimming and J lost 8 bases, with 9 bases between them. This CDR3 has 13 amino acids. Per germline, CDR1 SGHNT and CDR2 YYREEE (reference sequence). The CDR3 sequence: CASSLEGGDEQFF. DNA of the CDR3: TGTGCCAGCAGCTTGGAGGGAGGCGATGAGCAGTTCTTC.

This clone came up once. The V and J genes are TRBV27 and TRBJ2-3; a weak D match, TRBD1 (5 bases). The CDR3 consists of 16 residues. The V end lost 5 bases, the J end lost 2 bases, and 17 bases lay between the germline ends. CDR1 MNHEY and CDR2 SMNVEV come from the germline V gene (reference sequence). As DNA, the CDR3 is TGTGCCAGCAGTCCCCCGGCGCAGGGCCCCACAGATACGCAGTATTTT. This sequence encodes CASSPPAQGPTDTQYF.

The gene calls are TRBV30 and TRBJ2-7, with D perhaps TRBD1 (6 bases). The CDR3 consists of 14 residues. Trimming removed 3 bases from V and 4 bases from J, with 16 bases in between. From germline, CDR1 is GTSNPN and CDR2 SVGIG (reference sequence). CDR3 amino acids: CAWSPGTTLYEQYF. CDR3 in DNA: TGTGCCTGGAGCCCCGGGACAACGCTTTACGAGCAGTACTTC. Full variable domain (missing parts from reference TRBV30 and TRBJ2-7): SQTIHQWPATLVQPVGSPLSLECTVEGTSNPNLYWYRQAAGRGLQLLFYSVGIGQISSEVPQNLSASRPQDRQFILSSKKLLLSDSGFYLCAWSPGTTLYEQYFGPGTRLTVT.

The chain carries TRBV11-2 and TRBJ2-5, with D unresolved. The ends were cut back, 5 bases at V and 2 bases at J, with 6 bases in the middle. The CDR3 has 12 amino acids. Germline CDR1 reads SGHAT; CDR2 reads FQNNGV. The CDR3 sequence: CASSPQQETQYF. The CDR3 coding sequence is TGTGCCAGCAGCCCACAACAAGAGACCCAGTACTTC.

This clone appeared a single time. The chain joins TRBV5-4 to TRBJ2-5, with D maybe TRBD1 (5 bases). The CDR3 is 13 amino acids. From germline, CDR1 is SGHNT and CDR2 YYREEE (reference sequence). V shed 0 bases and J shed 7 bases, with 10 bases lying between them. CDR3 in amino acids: CASSLDDQGTQYF. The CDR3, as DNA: TGTGCCAGCAGCTTGGATGATCAGGGGACCCAGTACTTC.

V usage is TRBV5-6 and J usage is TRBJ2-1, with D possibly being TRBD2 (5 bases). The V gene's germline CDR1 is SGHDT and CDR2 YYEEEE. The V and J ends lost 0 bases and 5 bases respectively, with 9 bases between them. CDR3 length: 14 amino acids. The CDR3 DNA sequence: TGTGCCAGCAGCTTGGGAGACTACCACAATGAGCAGTTCTTC. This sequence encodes CASSLGDYHNEQFF.

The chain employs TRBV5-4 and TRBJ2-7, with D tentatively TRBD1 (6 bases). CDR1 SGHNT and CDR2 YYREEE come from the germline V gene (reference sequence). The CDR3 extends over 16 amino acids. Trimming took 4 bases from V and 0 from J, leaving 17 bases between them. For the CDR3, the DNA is TGTGCCAGCAGCCAGCCCAGGGGTACCGCCTCCTACGAGCAGTACTTC. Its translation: CASSQPRGTASYEQYF.

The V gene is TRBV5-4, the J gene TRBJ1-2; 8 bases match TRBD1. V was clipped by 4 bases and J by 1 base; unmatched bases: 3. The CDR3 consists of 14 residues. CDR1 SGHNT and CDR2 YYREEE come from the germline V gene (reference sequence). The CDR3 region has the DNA TGTGCCAGCAGCCTACAGGGGGGTAACTATGGCTACACCTTC. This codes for CASSLQGGNYGYTF.

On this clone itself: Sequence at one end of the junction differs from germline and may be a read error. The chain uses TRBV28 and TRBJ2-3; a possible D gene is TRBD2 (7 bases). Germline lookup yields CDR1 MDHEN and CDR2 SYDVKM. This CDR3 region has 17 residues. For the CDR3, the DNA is TGTGCCAGCAGCAACATACGGGGGGCCTCCCGCACGGATACGCAGTATTTT. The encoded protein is CASSNIRGASRTDTQYF.

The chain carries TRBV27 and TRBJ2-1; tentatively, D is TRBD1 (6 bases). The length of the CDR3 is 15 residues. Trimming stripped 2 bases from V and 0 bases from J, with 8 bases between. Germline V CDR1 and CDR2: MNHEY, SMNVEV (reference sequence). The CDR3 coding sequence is TGTGCCAGCAGTTTAGACAGGAGCTCCTACAATGAGCAGTTCTTC. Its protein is CASSLDRSSYNEQFF.

The CDR3 loop is CASSLEAGGSYEQYF. In DNA, the CDR3 is TGTGCCAGCAGCTTAGAGGCCGGGGGATCCTACGAGCAGTACTTC. The V gene is TRBV7-9, the J gene TRBJ2-7; TRBD2 is a possible D gene (6 bases). V was shortened by 1 base and J by 1 base, with 11 bases between the two germline ends. The CDR3 length is 15 residues. Germline lookup yields CDR1 SEHNR and CDR2 FQNEAQ (reference sequence).

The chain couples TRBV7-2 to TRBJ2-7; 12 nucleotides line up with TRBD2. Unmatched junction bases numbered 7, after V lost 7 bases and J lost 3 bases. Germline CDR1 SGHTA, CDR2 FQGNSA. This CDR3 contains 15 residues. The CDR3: CASNLAGGERYEQYF. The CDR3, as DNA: TGTGCCAGCAACCTAGCGGGGGGGGAGCGCTACGAGCAGTACTTC.

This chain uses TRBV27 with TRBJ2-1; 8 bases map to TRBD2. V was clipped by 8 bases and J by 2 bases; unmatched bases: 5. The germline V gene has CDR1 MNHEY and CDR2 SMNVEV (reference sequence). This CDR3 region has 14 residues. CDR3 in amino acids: CASVSGGPYNEQFF. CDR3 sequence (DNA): TGTGCCAGCGTAAGCGGGGGCCCCTACAATGAGCAGTTCTTC.

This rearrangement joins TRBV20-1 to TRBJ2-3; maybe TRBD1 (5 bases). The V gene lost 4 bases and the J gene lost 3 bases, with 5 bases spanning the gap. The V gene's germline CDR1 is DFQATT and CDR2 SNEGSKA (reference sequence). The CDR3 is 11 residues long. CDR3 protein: CSATGTDTQYF. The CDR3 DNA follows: TGCAGTGCTACAGGGACAGATACGCAGTATTTT.